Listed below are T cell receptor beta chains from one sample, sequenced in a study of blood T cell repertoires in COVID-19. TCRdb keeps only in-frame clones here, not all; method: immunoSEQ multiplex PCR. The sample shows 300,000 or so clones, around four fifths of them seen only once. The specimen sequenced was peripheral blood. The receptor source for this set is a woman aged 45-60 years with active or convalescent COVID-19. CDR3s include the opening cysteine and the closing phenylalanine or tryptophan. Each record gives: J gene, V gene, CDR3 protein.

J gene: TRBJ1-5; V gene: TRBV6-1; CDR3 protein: CASSEQGPGPNQPQHF
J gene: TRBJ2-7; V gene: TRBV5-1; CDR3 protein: CASSVGTGANEQYF
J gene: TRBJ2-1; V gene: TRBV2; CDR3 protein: CASSPGLATNEQFF
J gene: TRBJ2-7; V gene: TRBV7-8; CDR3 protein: CASRLSHREDYEQYF
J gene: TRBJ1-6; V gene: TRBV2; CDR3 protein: CASSGTVVGVSPLHF
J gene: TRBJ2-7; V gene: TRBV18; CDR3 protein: CASSPKDRGYEQYF
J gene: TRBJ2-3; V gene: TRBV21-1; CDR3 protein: CASSPGGGTQYF
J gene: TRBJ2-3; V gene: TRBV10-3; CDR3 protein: CAIRGGAASTDTQYF
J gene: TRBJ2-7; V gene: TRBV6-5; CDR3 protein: CASEPRSGGEQYF
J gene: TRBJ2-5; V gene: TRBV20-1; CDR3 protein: CSASVGREAQYF
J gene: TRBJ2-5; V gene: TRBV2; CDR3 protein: CASSLGGFRYQETQYF
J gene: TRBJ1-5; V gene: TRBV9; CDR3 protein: CASSFQGARGQPQHF
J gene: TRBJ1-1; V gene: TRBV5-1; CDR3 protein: CASSLSDRGLGNTEAFF
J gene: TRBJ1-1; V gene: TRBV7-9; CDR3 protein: CASSLRTWDRAKNTEAFF
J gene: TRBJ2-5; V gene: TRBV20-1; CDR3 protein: CSAARETQYF
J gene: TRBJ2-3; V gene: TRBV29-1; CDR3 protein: CSVEGAGVRTDTQYF
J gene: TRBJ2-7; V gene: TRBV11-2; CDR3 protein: CASSLLRTPPNEQYF
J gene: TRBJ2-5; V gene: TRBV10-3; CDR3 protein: CAISEQTAKETQYF
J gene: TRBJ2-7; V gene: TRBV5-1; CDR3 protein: CASSTRQGATYEQYF
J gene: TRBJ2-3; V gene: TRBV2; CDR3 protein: CASIQREGRDTQYF
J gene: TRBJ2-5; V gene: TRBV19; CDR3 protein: CASSIVTVQETQYF
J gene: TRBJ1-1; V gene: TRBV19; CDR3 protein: CASSRRAGTTGLNTEAFF
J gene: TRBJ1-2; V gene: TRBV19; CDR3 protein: CASSIPGQGNYGYTF
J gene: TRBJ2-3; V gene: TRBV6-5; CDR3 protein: CASTGLAAYTQYF
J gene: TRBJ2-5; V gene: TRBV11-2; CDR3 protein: CASSLGAGRHMAQYF
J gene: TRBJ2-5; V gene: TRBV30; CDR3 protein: CAWSPMSQGWETQYF